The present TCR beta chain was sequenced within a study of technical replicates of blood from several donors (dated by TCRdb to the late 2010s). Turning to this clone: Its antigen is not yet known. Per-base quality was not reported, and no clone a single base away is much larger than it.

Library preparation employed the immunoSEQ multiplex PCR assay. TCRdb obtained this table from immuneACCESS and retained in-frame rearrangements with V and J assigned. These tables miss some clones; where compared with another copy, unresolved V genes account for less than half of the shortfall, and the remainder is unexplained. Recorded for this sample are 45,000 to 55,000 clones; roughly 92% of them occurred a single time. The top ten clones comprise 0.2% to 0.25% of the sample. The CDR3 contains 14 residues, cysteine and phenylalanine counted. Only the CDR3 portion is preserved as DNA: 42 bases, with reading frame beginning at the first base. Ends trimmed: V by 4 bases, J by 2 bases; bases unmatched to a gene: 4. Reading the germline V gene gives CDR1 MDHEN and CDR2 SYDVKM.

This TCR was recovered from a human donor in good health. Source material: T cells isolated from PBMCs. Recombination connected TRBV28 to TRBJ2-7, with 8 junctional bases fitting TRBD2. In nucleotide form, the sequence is TGTGCCAGCAGTTCGGGGACTAGACCCTACGAGCAGTACTTC. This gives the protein CASSSGTRPYEQYF.